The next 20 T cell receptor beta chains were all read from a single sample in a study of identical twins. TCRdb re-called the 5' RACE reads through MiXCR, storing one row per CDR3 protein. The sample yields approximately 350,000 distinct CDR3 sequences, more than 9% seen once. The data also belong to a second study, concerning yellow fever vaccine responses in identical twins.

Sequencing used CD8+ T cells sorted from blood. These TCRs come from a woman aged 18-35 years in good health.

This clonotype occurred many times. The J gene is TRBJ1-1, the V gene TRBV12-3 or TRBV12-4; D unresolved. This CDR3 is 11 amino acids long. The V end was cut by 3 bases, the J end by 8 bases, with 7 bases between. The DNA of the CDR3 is TGTGCCAGCAGTTTGGGCATAGAAGCTTTCTTT. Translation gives CASSLGIEAFF.

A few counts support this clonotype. The CDR3 DNA reads TGCAGCGTTGATAAAGATTCAAACTATGGCTACACCTTC. Translating it yields CSVDKDSNYGYTF. The chain is built from TRBV29-1 and TRBJ1-2; no clear D gene. The CDR3 is 13 residues long. Between the trimmed V and J ends, which lost 3 bases and 2 bases, there was a span of 10 bases. CDR1 is SQVTM and CDR2 is ANQGSEA in the germline V gene.

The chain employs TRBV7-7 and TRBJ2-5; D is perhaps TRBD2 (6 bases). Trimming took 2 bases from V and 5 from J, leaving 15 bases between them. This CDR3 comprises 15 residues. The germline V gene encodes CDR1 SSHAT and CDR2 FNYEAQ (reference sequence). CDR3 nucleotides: TGTGCCAGCAGCTTATCCCCGGGGGTTACGGAGACCCAGTACTTC. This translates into CASSLSPGVTETQYF.

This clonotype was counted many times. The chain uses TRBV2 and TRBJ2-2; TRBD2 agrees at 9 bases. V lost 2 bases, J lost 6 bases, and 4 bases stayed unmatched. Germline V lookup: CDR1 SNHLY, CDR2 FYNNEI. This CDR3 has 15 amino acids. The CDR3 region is CASSEPGLASGELFF. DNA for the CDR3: TGTGCCAGCAGTGAACCGGGACTAGCATCCGGGGAGCTGTTTTTT. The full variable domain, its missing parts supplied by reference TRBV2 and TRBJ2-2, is EPEVTQTPSHQVTQMGQEVILRCVPISNHLYFYWYRQILGQKVEFLVSFYNNEISEKSEIFDDQFSVERPDGSNFTLKIRSTKLEDSAMYFCASSEPGLASGELFFGEGSRLTVL.

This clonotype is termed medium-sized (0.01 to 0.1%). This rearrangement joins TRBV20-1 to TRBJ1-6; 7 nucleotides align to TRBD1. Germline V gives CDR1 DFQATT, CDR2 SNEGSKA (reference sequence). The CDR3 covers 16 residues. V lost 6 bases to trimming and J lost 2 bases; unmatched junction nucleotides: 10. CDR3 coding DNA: TGCAGTGCACCTGACAGGGTGGCTCCCTATAATTCACCCCTCCACTTT. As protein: CSAPDRVAPYNSPLHF.

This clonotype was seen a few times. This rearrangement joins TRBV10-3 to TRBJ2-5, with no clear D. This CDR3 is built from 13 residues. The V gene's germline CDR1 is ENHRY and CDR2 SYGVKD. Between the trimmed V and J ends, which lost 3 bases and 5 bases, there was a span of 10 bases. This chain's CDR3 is CAISEPPGETQYF. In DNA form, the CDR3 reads TGTGCCATCAGTGAACCGCCGGGTGAGACCCAGTACTTC.

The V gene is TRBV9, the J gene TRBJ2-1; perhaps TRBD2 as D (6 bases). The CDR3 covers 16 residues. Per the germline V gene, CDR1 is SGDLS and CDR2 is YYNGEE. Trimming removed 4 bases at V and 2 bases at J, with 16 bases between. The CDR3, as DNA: TGTGCCAGCAGCCCTCCCGGCGGGAATACCTACAATGAGCAGTTCTTC. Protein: CASSPPGGNTYNEQFF.

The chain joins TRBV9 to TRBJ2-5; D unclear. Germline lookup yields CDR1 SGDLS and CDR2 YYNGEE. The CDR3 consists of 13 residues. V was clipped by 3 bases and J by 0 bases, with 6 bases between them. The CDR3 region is CASSDRNQETQYF. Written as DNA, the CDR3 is TGTGCCAGCAGCGACCGCAACCAAGAGACCCAGTACTTC.

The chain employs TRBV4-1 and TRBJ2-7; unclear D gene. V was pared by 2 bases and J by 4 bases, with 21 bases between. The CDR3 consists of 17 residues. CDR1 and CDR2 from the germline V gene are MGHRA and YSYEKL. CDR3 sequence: CASSQRIGPQSGYEQYV. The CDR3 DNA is TGCGCCAGCAGCCAACGAATCGGGCCTCAATCCGGTTACGAGCAGTACGTC.

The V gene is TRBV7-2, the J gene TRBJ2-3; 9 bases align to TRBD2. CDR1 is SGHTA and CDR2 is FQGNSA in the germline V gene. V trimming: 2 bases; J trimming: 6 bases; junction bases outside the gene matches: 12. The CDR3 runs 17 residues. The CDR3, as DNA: TGTGCCAGCAGCTTACGGGCTAGCGGGGTTTTGACGGATACGCAGTATTTT. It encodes CASSLRASGVLTDTQYF. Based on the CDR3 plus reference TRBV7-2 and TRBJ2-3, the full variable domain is GAGVSQSPSNKVTEKGKDVELRCDPISGHTALYWYRQSLGQGLEFLIYFQGNSAPDKSGLPSDRFSAERTGGSVSTLTIQRTQQEDSAVYLCASSLRASGVLTDTQYFGPGTRLTVL.

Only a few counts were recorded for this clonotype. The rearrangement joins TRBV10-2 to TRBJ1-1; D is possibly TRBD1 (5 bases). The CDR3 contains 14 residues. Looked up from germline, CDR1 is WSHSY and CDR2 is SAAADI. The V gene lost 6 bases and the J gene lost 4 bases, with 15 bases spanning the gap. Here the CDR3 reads CASSTGTWSTEAFF. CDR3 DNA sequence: TGCGCCAGCAGCACCGGGACTTGGAGCACTGAAGCTTTCTTT.

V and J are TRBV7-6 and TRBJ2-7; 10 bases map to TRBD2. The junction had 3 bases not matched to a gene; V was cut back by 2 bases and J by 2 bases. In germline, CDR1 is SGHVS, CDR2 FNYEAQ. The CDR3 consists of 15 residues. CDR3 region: CASSLTSGTTYEQYF. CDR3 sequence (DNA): TGTGCCAGCAGCTTAACTAGCGGGACCACCTACGAGCAGTACTTC.

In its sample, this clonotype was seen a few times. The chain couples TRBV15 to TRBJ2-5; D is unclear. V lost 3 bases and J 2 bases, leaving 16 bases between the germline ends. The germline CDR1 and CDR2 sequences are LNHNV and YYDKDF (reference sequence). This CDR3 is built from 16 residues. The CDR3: CATSRGRVGPQETQYF. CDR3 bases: TGTGCCACCAGCAGGGGAAGGGTCGGACCTCAAGAGACCCAGTACTTC.

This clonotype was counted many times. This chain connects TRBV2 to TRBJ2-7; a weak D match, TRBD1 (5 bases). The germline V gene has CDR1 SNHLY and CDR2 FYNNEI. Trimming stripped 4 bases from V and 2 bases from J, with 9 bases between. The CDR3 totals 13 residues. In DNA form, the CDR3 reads TGTGCCAGCAGTGTGGCCAGGGCCTACGAGCAGTACGTC. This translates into CASSVARAYEQYV.

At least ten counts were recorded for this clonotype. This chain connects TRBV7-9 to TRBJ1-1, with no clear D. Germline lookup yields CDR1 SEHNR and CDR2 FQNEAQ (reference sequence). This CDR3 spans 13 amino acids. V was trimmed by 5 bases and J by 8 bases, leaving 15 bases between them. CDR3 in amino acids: CASSQPRTDEAFF. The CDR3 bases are TGTGCCAGCAGCCAACCTCGGACCGACGAAGCTTTCTTT.

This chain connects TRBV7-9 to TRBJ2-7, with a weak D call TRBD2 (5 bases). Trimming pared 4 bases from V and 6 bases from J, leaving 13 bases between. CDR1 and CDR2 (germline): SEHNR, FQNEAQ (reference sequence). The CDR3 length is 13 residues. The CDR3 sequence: CASSSSLGAEQYV. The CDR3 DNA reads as TGTGCCAGCAGCTCGTCACTAGGTGCCGAGCAGTACGTC.

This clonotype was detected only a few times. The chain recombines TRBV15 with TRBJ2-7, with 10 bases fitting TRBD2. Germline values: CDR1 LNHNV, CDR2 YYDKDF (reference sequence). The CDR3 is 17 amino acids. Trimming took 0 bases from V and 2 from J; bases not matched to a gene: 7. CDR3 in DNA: TGTGCCACCAGCAGAGACCGGGGAGCGGGAGGGCCCTACGAGCAGTACTTC. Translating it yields CATSRDRGAGGPYEQYF. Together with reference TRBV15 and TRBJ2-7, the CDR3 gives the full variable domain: DAMVIQNPRYQVTQFGKPVTLSCSQTLNHNVMYWYQQKSSQAPKLLFHYYDKDFNNEADTPDNFQSRRPNTSFCFLDIRSPGLGDTAMYLCATSRDRGAGGPYEQYFGPGTRLTVT.

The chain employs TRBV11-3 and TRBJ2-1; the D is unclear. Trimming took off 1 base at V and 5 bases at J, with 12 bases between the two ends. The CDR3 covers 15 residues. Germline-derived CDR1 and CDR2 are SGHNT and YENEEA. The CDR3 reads CASSLGGASDNEQFF. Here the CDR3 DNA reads TGTGCCAGCAGCTTAGGAGGCGCGTCAGACAATGAGCAGTTCTTC.

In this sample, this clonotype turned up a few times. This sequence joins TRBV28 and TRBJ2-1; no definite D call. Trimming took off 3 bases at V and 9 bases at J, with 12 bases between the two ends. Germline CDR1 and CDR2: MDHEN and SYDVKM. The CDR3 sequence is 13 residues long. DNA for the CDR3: TGTGCCAGCAGTTTTTCTCGGCTCCTTGAGCAGTTCTTC. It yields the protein CASSFSRLLEQFF.

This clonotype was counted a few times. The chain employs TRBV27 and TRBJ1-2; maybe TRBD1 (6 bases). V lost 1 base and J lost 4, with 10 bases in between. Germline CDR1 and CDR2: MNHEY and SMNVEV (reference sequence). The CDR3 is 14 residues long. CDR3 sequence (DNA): TGTGCCAGCAGTTTATGGGCAGGGGCCTATGGCTACACCTTC. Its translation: CASSLWAGAYGYTF.